This T cell receptor (beta chain) is drawn from a study of shared clonotypes between healthy human individuals. This clone has a handful of counts. Its antigen is unidentified. The same CDR3 is also encoded by other DNA sequences in this sample. Method: immunoSEQ multiplex PCR; TCRdb's copy keeps in-frame clones and lacks some. The data hold a few million clones, with nearly 97% observed a single time. The study, taken as a whole, reports: Estimated richness values were generally larger in naive subsets than in memory subsets. With several donors compared, about 5.2% of naive CD4 clonotypes were shared. Limited genetic and exposure-history diversity came from having few donors. Investigators collected only blood, and repertoires in tissues likely differ.

The CDR3 covers 15 residues. Germline V gene data show CDR1 as SGHRS and CDR2 as YFSETQ. V lost 0 bases, J lost 0 bases, and 7 bases lay in between. Source material: naive CD4+ T cells sorted from blood. Stated subset: CD45RA+ positively selected. The V gene is TRBV5-1, the J gene TRBJ1-3; D is ambiguous. This receptor was obtained from a man aged 18 to 35 in good health. CDR3 in amino acids: CASSLDGSSGNTIYF. As DNA, the CDR3 is TGCGCCAGCAGCTTGGATGGGAGCTCTGGAAACACCATATATTTT.